This TCR beta chain was found in a study of monozygotic twins with inflammatory bowel disease. Study-wide findings and caveats: Researchers reported no repertoire similarity difference between concordant and discordant twins, possibly from limited power. Healthy co-twins, by inverse Simpson, had higher TCRbeta diversity than their siblings with IBD.

Using eight separate reactions per sample, the authors generated cDNA. TCRdb re-called the 5' RACE reads and gives one entry per CDR3 protein, without DNA. This sample's table reports a few hundred thousand distinct CDR3 sequences. In regard to this clonotype: The antigen remains undetermined.

Whole blood, unsorted for T cells, was the source of total RNA. This clonotype originated in a human donor with ulcerative colitis or Crohn's disease, or a healthy co-twin of an affected twin (not recorded which). Sequences were obtained from blood.

CDR3 protein: CASSRPMPPGVSGRDYEQYF. The gene calls are TRBV4-1 and TRBJ2-7; lacking DNA, the TRBD2 call made by TCRdb goes unchecked. There are 20 residues in the CDR3. Germline V gene lookup returns CDR1 MGHRA and CDR2 YSYEKL.